Following are 23 T cell receptor beta chains from one sample sequenced in a study of post-analysis software for immune sequencing data. Study-level results: There were roughly 5 TRBV segments more frequent in patients than controls, and TRBV5-6, TRBV5-1 and TRBV20-1 were among them.

No antigen is known for these receptors. Included in the TCR beta cDNA libraries were unique molecular identifiers. TCRdb itself ran the PCR reads through MiXCR, one entry per CDR3 protein. The sample consists of more than 500,000 distinct CDR3 sequences, 34% of them appearing once. The sequenced sample was blood. The receptors were sampled from a girl under 18 with multiple sclerosis.

This sequence joins TRBV6-1 and TRBJ2-5; maybe TRBD1 (5 bases). There are 16 residues in the CDR3. Germline lookup yields CDR1 MNHNS and CDR2 SASEGT. V was pared by 8 bases and J by 1 base, with 20 bases between. DNA for the CDR3: TGTGCCAGCGGGTTGGTGGGGCGGAGACCCCAAGAGACCCAGTACTTC. Protein product: CASGLVGRRPQETQYF.

This chain connects TRBV20-1 to TRBJ1-5; 7 positions match TRBD1. The CDR3 is 16 amino acids. Trimming took 6 bases from V and 0 from J; bases not matched to a gene: 11. Germline lookup yields CDR1 DFQATT and CDR2 SNEGSKA (reference sequence). The CDR3 loop reads CSAPTLGTVSNQPQHF. CDR3 nucleotide sequence: TGCAGTGCGCCCACCCTCGGGACAGTTAGCAATCAGCCCCAGCATTTT.

The CDR3 DNA reads as TGCAGTGCTAGACTAATTGGGGGGTCAGAGCAGTTCTTC. It specifies CSARLIGGSEQFF. The V call is TRBV20-1, the J call TRBJ2-1; D might be TRBD2 (6 bases). V gave up 2 bases and J gave up 10 bases, with 15 bases separating them. Germline CDR1 is DFQATT and CDR2 is SNEGSKA (reference sequence). The CDR3 has 13 residues.

This clonotype was seen more than once but under ten times. CDR3 loop: CAISEGQGLNTEAFF. The CDR3, as DNA: TGTGCCATCAGTGAGGGGCAGGGCCTGAACACTGAAGCTTTCTTT. The chain combines TRBV10-3 with TRBJ1-1, with a tentative D call TRBD1 (5 bases). V gave up 2 bases and J gave up 0 bases, with 10 bases separating them. The CDR3 has 15 amino acids. Germline V gene sequence: CDR1 ENHRY, CDR2 SYGVKD.

CDR3 loop: CASSSRDTVLYINQPQHF. The CDR3 DNA reads as TGCGCCAGCAGCTCTCGGGACACGGTTCTTTATATTAATCAGCCCCAGCATTTT. V is TRBV5-1 and J is TRBJ1-5; D is possibly TRBD1 (6 bases). The CDR3 sequence is 18 residues long. Trimming shortened V by 3 bases and J by 4 bases, and 23 bases separated the two germline ends. Germline lookup yields CDR1 SGHRS and CDR2 YFSETQ.

The chain recombines TRBV11-2 with TRBJ1-1; D is possibly TRBD1 (6 bases). The V gene's germline CDR1 is SGHAT and CDR2 FQNNGV. V lost 7 bases and J 2 bases, leaving 17 bases between the germline ends. This CDR3 has 15 amino acids. In DNA, the CDR3 is TGTGCCAGCAACGCAGGGGCCTATAGTAACACTGAAGCTTTCTTT. Its translation: CASNAGAYSNTEAFF. Full variable domain (remainder filled in from reference TRBV11-2 and TRBJ1-1): EAGVAQSPRYKIIEKRQSVAFWCNPISGHATLYWYQQILGQGPKLLIQFQNNGVVDDSQLPKDRFSAERLKGVDSTLKIQPAKLEDSAVYLCASNAGAYSNTEAFFGQGTRLTVV.

This clonotype was recorded a few times. The rearrangement uses TRBV6-5 and TRBJ2-4, with 9 bases matching TRBD1. In germline, CDR1 is MNHEY, CDR2 SVGAGI. The trim removed 3 bases at V and 0 bases at J, leaving 9 bases unmatched. This CDR3 is built from 18 residues. CDR3 sequence (DNA): TGTGCCAGCAGTTATGGGACAGGGAGAAGGATAGCCAAAAACATTCAGTACTTC. Translated, it gives CASSYGTGRRIAKNIQYF.

This clonotype was counted at least ten times. The V call is TRBV29-1, the J call TRBJ2-7; D may be TRBD2 (6 bases). Germline V gene data show CDR1 as SQVTM and CDR2 as ANQGSEA. The CDR3 runs to 12 residues. With 7 bases removed from V and 5 bases from J, the gap between germline ends came to 15 bases. The CDR3 coding sequence is TGCAGCGCATCCGGGACTGCCCACGAGCAGTACTTC. This codes for CSASGTAHEQYF.

The chain joins TRBV12-3 or TRBV12-4 to TRBJ2-5; no firm D call. CDR3 size: 12 residues. Between the trimmed V and J ends, which lost 4 bases and 0 bases, there was a span of 3 bases. CDR3 nucleotide sequence: TGTGCCAGCAGTTCAGACCAAGAGACCCAGTACTTC. Translation: CASSSDQETQYF.

This clonotype has a handful of counts. This rearrangement joins TRBV20-1 to TRBJ2-3, with TRBD2 matching over 8 bases. CDR3 size: 14 residues. Trimming at V came to 2 bases and at J to 1 base, leaving 2 bases not matched to a gene. The V gene's germline CDR1 is DFQATT and CDR2 SNEGSKA (reference sequence). This CDR3 reads CSARRTSRTDTQYF. CDR3 coding DNA: TGCAGTGCTAGAAGGACTAGCCGCACAGATACGCAGTATTTT.

This clonotype was detected only a few times. This chain joins TRBV10-3 and TRBJ2-1; D is perhaps TRBD1 (5 bases). The V end lost 8 bases, the J end lost 7 bases, and 12 bases lay between the germline ends. The CDR3 has 12 residues. Germline CDR1 ENHRY, CDR2 SYGVKD. This CDR3 is CAIARAKNEQFF. The CDR3 region has the DNA TGTGCCATCGCCAGGGCAAAAAATGAGCAGTTCTTC.

The chain combines TRBV10-3 with TRBJ1-4; D is possibly TRBD1 (6 bases). This CDR3 has 11 amino acids. With 8 bases removed from V and 12 bases from J, the gap between germline ends came to 13 bases. Looked up from germline, CDR1 is ENHRY and CDR2 is SYGVKD. The chain's CDR3 is CAISRGTQLFF. The DNA for the CDR3 is TGTGCCATCTCGAGGGGGACACAACTGTTTTTT.

The V gene is TRBV5-5, the J gene TRBJ2-3; 7 bases map to TRBD1. J lost 3 bases, V lost 3 bases, and 7 bases had no gene match. Germline V gene data show CDR1 as SGHKS and CDR2 as YYEKEE (reference sequence). The CDR3 runs to 15 residues. The CDR3 protein is CASSSTRQGTDTQYF. In DNA form, the CDR3 reads TGTGCCAGCAGCTCCACGAGACAGGGAACAGATACGCAGTATTTT.

The V call is TRBV12-3 or TRBV12-4, the J call TRBJ1-5; weak D call: TRBD1 (6 bases). V was pared by 5 bases and J by 7 bases, with 15 bases between. CDR3 length: 14 amino acids. CDR3 region: CASSQQGGRQPQHF. CDR3 DNA: TGTGCCAGCAGTCAACAGGGCGGCCGGCAGCCCCAGCATTTT.

This clonotype was observed a handful of times. The rearrangement uses TRBV27 and TRBJ1-6, with D tentatively TRBD1 (6 bases). From germline, CDR1 is MNHEY and CDR2 SMNVEV (reference sequence). The CDR3 covers 17 residues. V was cut by 4 bases and J by 0 bases, with 13 bases left in between. The CDR3 DNA reads TGTGCCAGCAGTTCGACCCGACAGGCCTCCTATAATTCACCCCTCCACTTT. It is translated as CASSSTRQASYNSPLHF.

This clonotype was detected only a few times. The rearrangement uses TRBV24-1 and TRBJ2-3; 13 bases match TRBD2. The V segment lost 4 bases and the J segment 5 bases; nucleotides outside the gene matches: 5. Germline-derived CDR1 and CDR2 are KGHDR and SFDVKD. This CDR3 has 16 amino acids. The CDR3 protein is CATSDRLAGGVDTQYF. Here the CDR3 DNA reads TGTGCCACCAGTGACCGACTAGCGGGGGGTGTAGATACGCAGTATTTT.

This clonotype has a handful of counts. This sequence joins TRBV7-8 and TRBJ1-5, with 7 bases aligning to TRBD1. Germline lookup yields CDR1 SGHVS and CDR2 FQNEAQ. Trimming cost V 4 bases and J 0 bases; bases outside gene matches: 15. The CDR3 is made up of 19 amino acids. Here the CDR3 DNA reads TGTGCCAGCAGCTCTACCCCGGGACAGCTACTTTATAGCAATCAGCCCCAGCATTTT. Amino acid sequence: CASSSTPGQLLYSNQPQHF.

The V and J genes are TRBV5-1 and TRBJ1-2; no reliable D call. The length of the CDR3 is 16 residues. V gave up 6 bases and J gave up 4 bases, with 22 bases separating them. Germline CDR1 reads SGHRS; CDR2 reads YFSETQ. For the CDR3, the DNA is TGCGCCAGCAACTATGCGGGCAGCCCAGCCATCTATGGCTACACCTTC. Amino acids: CASNYAGSPAIYGYTF.

This clonotype was found a few times. The genes are TRBV14 and TRBJ1-6; 7 positions agree with TRBD1. Looked up from germline, CDR1 is SGHDN and CDR2 is FVKESK. The CDR3 is 15 residues long. Trimming removed 2 bases from V and 7 bases from J; junction bases left unmatched: 5. The CDR3 nucleotides read TGTGCCAGCAGCCAAAAGCCGGGACAGAATTCACCCCTCCACTTT. Its translation: CASSQKPGQNSPLHF.

The J gene is TRBJ2-5, the V gene TRBV5-1, with 7 bases matching TRBD1. Per germline, CDR1 SGHRS and CDR2 YFSETQ. The CDR3 has 14 amino acids. J was trimmed by 3 bases and V by 5 bases; bases with no gene match: 7. CDR3 bases: TGCGCCAGCAGTCCCGACAGGGTAAAAGAGACCCAGTACTTC. Residues: CASSPDRVKETQYF.

The genes are TRBV5-1 and TRBJ2-2; D perhaps matches TRBD1 (6 bases). Germline CDR1 and CDR2: SGHRS and YFSETQ. CDR3 length equals 14 residues. Trimming took off 4 bases at V and 5 bases at J, with 12 bases between the two ends. The CDR3 DNA is TGCGCCAGCAGCGCCGGGACACAGACCGGGGAGCTGTTTTTT. Amino acid sequence: CASSAGTQTGELFF.

This chain joins TRBV28 and TRBJ1-2; 7 nucleotides align to TRBD1. CDR3 length: 14 residues. The V and J ends lost 5 bases and 6 bases, in that order; junction bases with no gene match: 9. Germline V gene sequence: CDR1 MDHEN, CDR2 SYDVKM. For the CDR3, the DNA is TGTGCCAGCAGTCCCGACAGGGCGTGGAATGGCTACACCTTC. Translated: CASSPDRAWNGYTF.

V gene TRBV10-3 combines with J gene TRBJ2-3; TRBD1 matches at 7 bases. V lost 3 bases and J lost 5; bases outside the gene matches: 11. Germline V gene sequence: CDR1 ENHRY, CDR2 SYGVKD. The CDR3 contains 16 residues. The CDR3 nucleotides are TGTGCCATCAGTGACTGGGACAGCTTCGCGTTAGATACGCAGTATTTT. Protein sequence: CAISDWDSFALDTQYF.